This T cell receptor beta chain was identified during a study of OX40 agonist ivuxolimab in advanced cancers. Findings and limits, study-wide: In general, CD8+ T cells held more expanded clones than CD4+ did, on average.

Method: immunoSEQ multiplex PCR; TCRdb's copy keeps in-frame clones and lacks some. This table holds 80,000 to 100,000 clones, just over 90% found once. A remark on this clone: Its antigen remains unknown.

From germline, CDR1 is LNHNV and CDR2 YYDKDF (reference sequence). The CDR3 sequence is 14 residues long. Trimming stripped 8 bases from V and 0 bases from J, with 13 bases between. The chain uses TRBV15 and TRBJ1-1, with a possible D match to TRBD1 (5 bases). This sequence originates from an adult with an advanced solid tumor such as melanoma, head and neck, liver or kidney cancer. Sequencing used CD4+ or CD8+ T cells sorted from blood, obtained in a trial of the OX40 agonist ivuxolimab. In DNA, the CDR3 is TGTGCCACCCGGGATGGGGGGGTGAACACTGAAGCTTTCTTT. The encoded protein is CATRDGGVNTEAFF.